This T cell receptor (beta chain) was recovered during a study of OX40 agonist ivuxolimab in advanced cancers. Study outcomes and limitations: Averaged across samples, CD8+ T cells carried more expanded clones than CD4+ did.

Details on this clone: Its antigen is not known.

Sequencing used immunoSEQ multiplex PCR; TCRdb keeps in-frame clones, though not all of them. The sample has around 50,000 clones; 88% are singletons. Germline assignment: CDR1 SGHRS and CDR2 YFSETQ. This CDR3 has 12 amino acids. V dropped 0 bases and J dropped 7 bases, with 7 bases sitting between them. V is TRBV5-1 and J is TRBJ1-1; D perhaps matches TRBD1 (6 bases). The receptor was isolated from an adult with an advanced solid tumor such as melanoma, head and neck, liver or kidney cancer. The material was CD4+ or CD8+ T cells sorted from blood, obtained in a trial of the OX40 agonist ivuxolimab. This CDR3 is CASSLGRGEAFF. CDR3 nucleotides: TGCGCCAGCAGCTTGGGCAGGGGTGAAGCTTTCTTT. Looking up the rest from reference TRBV5-1 and TRBJ1-1 gives the full variable domain: KAGVTQTPRYLIKTRGQQVTLSCSPISGHRSVSWYQQTPGQGLQFLFEYFSETQRNKGNFPGRFSGRQFSNSRSEMNVSTLELGDSALYLCASSLGRGEAFFGQGTRLTVV.